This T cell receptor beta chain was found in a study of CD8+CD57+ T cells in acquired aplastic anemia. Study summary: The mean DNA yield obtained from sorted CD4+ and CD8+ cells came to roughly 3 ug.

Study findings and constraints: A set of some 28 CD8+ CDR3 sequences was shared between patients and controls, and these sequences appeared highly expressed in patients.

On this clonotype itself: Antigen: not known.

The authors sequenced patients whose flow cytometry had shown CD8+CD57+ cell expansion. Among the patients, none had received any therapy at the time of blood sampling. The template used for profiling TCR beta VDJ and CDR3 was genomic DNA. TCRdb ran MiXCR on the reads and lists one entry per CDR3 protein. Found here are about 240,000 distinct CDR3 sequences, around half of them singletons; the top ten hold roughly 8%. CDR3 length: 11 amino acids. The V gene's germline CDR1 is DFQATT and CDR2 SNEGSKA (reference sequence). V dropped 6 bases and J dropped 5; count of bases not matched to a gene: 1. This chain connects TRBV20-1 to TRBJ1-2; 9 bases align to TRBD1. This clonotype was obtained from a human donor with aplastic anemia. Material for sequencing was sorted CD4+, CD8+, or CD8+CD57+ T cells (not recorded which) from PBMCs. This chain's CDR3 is CSAGTGYGYTF. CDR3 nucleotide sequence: TGCAGTGCAGGGACAGGGTATGGCTACACCTTC.